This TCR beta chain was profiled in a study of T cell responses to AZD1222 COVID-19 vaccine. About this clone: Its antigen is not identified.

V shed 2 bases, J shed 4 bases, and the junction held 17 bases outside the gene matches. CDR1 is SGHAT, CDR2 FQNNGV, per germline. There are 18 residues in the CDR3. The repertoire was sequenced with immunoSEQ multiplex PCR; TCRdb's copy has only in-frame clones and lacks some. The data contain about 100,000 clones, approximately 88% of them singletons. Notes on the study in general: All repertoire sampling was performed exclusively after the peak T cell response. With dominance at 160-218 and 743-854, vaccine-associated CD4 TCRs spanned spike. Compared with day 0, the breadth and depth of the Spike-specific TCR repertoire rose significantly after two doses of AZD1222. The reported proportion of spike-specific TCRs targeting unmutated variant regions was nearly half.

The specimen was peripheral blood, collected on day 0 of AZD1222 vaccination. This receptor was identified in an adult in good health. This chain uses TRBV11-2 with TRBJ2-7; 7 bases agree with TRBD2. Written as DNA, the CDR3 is TGTGCCAGCAGCTTAAAGGCACTAGCGCCCCTCTCCTCTTACGAGCAGTACTTC. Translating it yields CASSLKALAPLSSYEQYF.